The entry that follows covers one T cell receptor (beta chain) sequence. This record belongs to a study of shared clonotypes between healthy human individuals. TCRdb keeps only in-frame clones here, not all; method: immunoSEQ multiplex PCR. The sample has approximately 1.5 million clones, approximately 98.5% seen once; the top ten hold around 0.38%. The V gene's germline CDR1 is SGHRS and CDR2 YFSETQ. Trimming shortened V by 7 bases and J by 4 bases, and 17 bases separated the two germline ends. The CDR3 is 15 amino acids. The sequence was collected from a man younger than 40 in good health. The specimen was naive CD4+ T cells sorted from blood. As for subset: CD45RA+ positively selected. The chain recombines TRBV5-1 with TRBJ2-2; TRBD1 might be the D (5 bases). CDR3 coding DNA: TGCGCCAGCGAGCCTGGACACTCGATCACCGGGGAGCTGTTTTTT. Amino acids: CASEPGHSITGELFF.